These 30 T cell receptor beta chains originate from one sample sequenced in a study of CD8+CD57+ T cells in acquired aplastic anemia. Patients selected for sequencing had displayed CD8+CD57+ cell expansion by flow cytometry. The template used for profiling TCR beta VDJ and CDR3 was genomic DNA. TCRdb processed the reads anew with MiXCR; each CDR3 protein has one entry. The profile shows fewer than 250,000 distinct CDR3 sequences, more than 40% of them singletons. Sample: sorted CD4+, CD8+, or CD8+CD57+ T cells (not recorded which) from PBMCs. These receptors came from a human donor with aplastic anemia.

This clonotype was detected many times. The chain is built from TRBV7-9 and TRBJ1-2; 12 bases align to TRBD1. The CDR3 covers 18 residues. Germline lookup yields CDR1 SEHNR and CDR2 FQNEAQ (reference sequence). The junction had 18 bases not matched to a gene; V was cut back by 5 bases and J by 8 bases. The CDR3 DNA is TGTGCCAGCAGCCCCGGGACAGGGGGCTCTAGCCGGCTCCTCGGCTACACCTTC. It is translated as CASSPGTGGSSRLLGYTF.

J is TRBJ1-1 and V is TRBV12-3 or TRBV12-4; D gene uncertain. The CDR3 runs to 17 residues. Trimming removed 5 bases from V and 0 bases from J, with 19 bases in between. The CDR3 bases are TGTGCCAGCAGTCCACGACCTGACATTCACATGAACACTGAAGCTTTCTTT. This sequence encodes CASSPRPDIHMNTEAFF.

This clonotype showed up many times. This chain uses TRBV7-8 with TRBJ2-7; 11 nucleotides match TRBD1. The CDR3 has 15 amino acids. With V trimmed by 5 bases and J by 6 bases, 9 bases remained unmatched. Germline V gene lookup returns CDR1 SGHVS and CDR2 FQNEAQ. CDR3 in DNA: TGTGCCAGCAGCCTAGGACAGGGGGCGTCTCTCGAGCAGTACTTC. Translation: CASSLGQGASLEQYF.

This clonotype was counted ten times or more. This rearrangement joins TRBV9 to TRBJ1-4; possible D gene TRBD1, 5 bases. This CDR3 contains 15 residues. The germline gives CDR1 SGDLS, CDR2 YYNGEE. Trimming stripped 4 bases from V and 7 bases from J, with 17 bases between. CDR3 sequence: CASSRTGGGGEKLFF. The CDR3 coding sequence is TGTGCCAGCAGCAGGACGGGGGGAGGAGGTGAAAAACTGTTTTTT.

This clonotype has just a few counts. J is TRBJ1-5 and V is TRBV7-6; D remains ambiguous. From germline, CDR1 is SGHVS and CDR2 FNYEAQ. The V end was cut by 5 bases, the J end by 3 bases, with 11 bases between. The CDR3 is 14 amino acids. The CDR3 reads CASSQGRHNQPQHF. DNA for the CDR3: TGTGCCAGCAGCCAAGGACGGCACAATCAGCCCCAGCATTTT.

The sample holds many counts of this clonotype. The CDR3 DNA reads as TGTGCCAGCAACACGGGTCAGCAACTAGCCAAAAACATTCAGTACTTC. This encodes CASNTGQQLAKNIQYF. The chain recombines TRBV5-6 with TRBJ2-4; D call uncertain. The length of the CDR3 is 16 residues. Germline CDR1 and CDR2: SGHDT and YYEEEE. Trimming removed 6 bases at V and 0 bases at J, with 16 bases between. Full variable domain (outside the CDR3, taken from reference TRBV5-6 and TRBJ2-4): DAGVTQSPTHLIKTRGQQVTLRCSPKSGHDTVSWYQQALGQGPQFIFQYYEEEERQRGNFPDRFSGHQFPNYSSELNVNALLLGDSALYLCASNTGQQLAKNIQYFGAGTRLSVL.

The V call is TRBV2, the J call TRBJ1-6, with 9 bases matching TRBD1. The ends lost 0 bases at V and 9 bases at J; junction bases unmatched: 9. This CDR3 spans 17 amino acids. Germline CDR1 is SNHLY and CDR2 is FYNNEI. The DNA for the CDR3 is TGTGCCAGCAGTGAAGCGAAATCGACAGGGGGAGTTTCACCCCTCCACTTT. Translation gives CASSEAKSTGGVSPLHF.

The table lists this clonotype with many counts. This rearrangement joins TRBV7-6 to TRBJ1-1; TRBD1 is a possible D gene (5 bases). Trimming removed 0 bases at V and 0 bases at J, with 23 bases between. This CDR3 has 20 residues. CDR1 is SGHVS and CDR2 is FNYEAQ in the germline V gene. The CDR3 coding sequence is TGTGCCAGCAGCTTAGCGGTTTGGTATGTTGGGGCCCCAATGAACACTGAAGCTTTCTTT. Its translation: CASSLAVWYVGAPMNTEAFF.

Many counts were recorded for this clonotype. The CDR3 spells CSVRRTGVSYEQYF. DNA for the CDR3: TGCAGTGTACGACGGACAGGGGTTTCGTACGAGCAGTACTTC. This rearrangement joins TRBV20-1 to TRBJ2-7, with TRBD1 identical over 9 bases. After removal of 7 bases from V and 4 bases from J, the junction contained 11 bases not matched to a gene. Germline lookup yields CDR1 DFQATT and CDR2 SNEGSKA (reference sequence). There are 14 residues in the CDR3.

Remarks on this clonotype: A much larger clone differs from this one at a single base, so this may be a read error. The chain uses TRBV14 and TRBJ2-7; 12 bases are a match to TRBD2. V was pared by 1 base and J by 5 bases, with 0 bases of the junction left unmatched. The CDR3 sequence is 14 residues long. In germline, CDR1 is SGHDN, CDR2 FVKESK. The CDR3 sequence is CASSQGLAGDEQYF. The CDR3 DNA follows: TGTGCCAGCAGCCAAGGACTAGCGGGAGACGAGCAGTACTTC.

This clonotype was observed at least ten times. The J gene is TRBJ1-5, the V gene TRBV5-6; no definite D call. V lost 0 bases and J 6 bases, leaving 4 bases between the germline ends. CDR1 and CDR2 from the germline V gene are SGHDT and YYEEEE. The CDR3 is 12 residues long. For the CDR3, the DNA is TGTGCCAGCAGCTTGGACGGTCAGCCCCAGCATTTT. Translation gives CASSLDGQPQHF.

About this clonotype: A much bigger clone sits one base away, suggesting this may be a read error. The rearrangement links TRBV7-9 to TRBJ2-7, with D possibly matching TRBD2 (6 bases). CDR1 SEHNR and CDR2 FQNEAQ come from the germline V gene (reference sequence). This CDR3 has 13 residues. CDR3 nucleotide sequence: TGCACCAGCAGCTTGGGAGGTTCCCACGAGCAGTACTTC. The encoded protein is CTSSLGGSHEQYF.

This clonotype showed up many times. The V and J genes are TRBV7-9 and TRBJ1-5; D is uncertain. The CDR3 length is 15 residues. CDR1 is SEHNR and CDR2 is FQNEAQ in the germline V gene (reference sequence). V shed 4 bases and J shed 6 bases, with 16 bases lying between them. CDR3 protein: CASSSSLAVSQPQHF. The CDR3 coding sequence is TGTGCCAGCAGCTCCTCCCTGGCTGTTAGTCAGCCCCAGCATTTT. The full variable domain, its missing parts supplied by reference TRBV7-9 and TRBJ1-5, is DTGVSQNPRHKITKRGQNVTFRCDPISEHNRLYWYRQTLGQGPEFLTYFQNEAQLEKSRLLSDRFSAERPKGSFSTLEIQRTEQGDSAMYLCASSSSLAVSQPQHFGDGTRLSIL.

J is TRBJ2-3 and V is TRBV2; 8 nucleotides line up with TRBD1. V trimming: 10 bases; J trimming: 0 bases; junction bases outside the gene matches: 6. The CDR3 consists of 14 residues. The germline CDR1 and CDR2 sequences are SNHLY and FYNNEI. Here the CDR3 DNA reads TGTGCCAACGGACAGGGTTTGAGCACAGATACGCAGTATTTT. Residues: CANGQGLSTDTQYF. The full variable domain, its missing parts supplied by reference TRBV2 and TRBJ2-3, is EPEVTQTPSHQVTQMGQEVILRCVPISNHLYFYWYRQILGQKVEFLVSFYNNEISEKSEIFDDQFSVERPDGSNFTLKIRSTKLEDSAMYFCANGQGLSTDTQYFGPGTRLTVL.

This chain joins TRBV7-2 and TRBJ2-3; 8 bases map to TRBD1. The germline CDR1 and CDR2 sequences are SGHTA and FQGNSA. The junction had 9 bases not matched to a gene; V was cut back by 5 bases and J by 5 bases. The CDR3 totals 15 residues. CDR3 sequence (DNA): TGTGCCAGCAGCATCAGACAGGGGCAAGGAGATACGCAGTATTTT. Translation gives CASSIRQGQGDTQYF.

The table lists this clonotype with many counts. The V and J genes are TRBV5-4 and TRBJ2-7; 15 positions agree with TRBD2. CDR1 SGHNT and CDR2 YYREEE come from the germline V gene (reference sequence). V dropped 4 bases and J dropped 9; count of bases not matched to a gene: 5. The CDR3 length is 14 residues. CDR3 protein: CASSGGLAGGRQYF. CDR3 coding DNA: TGTGCCAGCAGCGGGGGACTAGCGGGAGGAAGGCAGTACTTC.

With regard to this clonotype: A read error may be the cause here, since a much bigger clone is one base away. This rearrangement joins TRBV14 to TRBJ2-1; the match to TRBD2 covers 7 bases. Germline CDR1 and CDR2: SGHDN and FVKESK. This CDR3 comprises 14 residues. The CDR3 DNA is TGTGCCAGCTGCCAGAGCGGGGCATACTATGAGCAGTTCTTC. Its protein product is CASCQSGAYYEQFF.

The gene calls are TRBV19 and TRBJ1-5, with TRBD1 matching over 8 bases. V lost 3 bases to trimming and J lost 6 bases; unmatched junction nucleotides: 10. The CDR3 is 16 residues long. CDR1 and CDR2 from the germline V gene are LNHDA and SQIVND (reference sequence). The CDR3: CASSIGKTGDIQPQHF. CDR3 sequence (DNA): TGTGCCAGTAGTATTGGTAAGACAGGGGATATTCAGCCCCAGCATTTT.

This clonotype was observed a single time. The junction and the germline gene differ at one end; a read error may be behind it. The chain has TRBV19 and TRBJ1-2, with 7 bases fitting TRBD1. This CDR3 has 14 amino acids. Germline values: CDR1 LNHDA, CDR2 SQIVND (reference sequence). CDR3 DNA: TGTGCCAGGAGTATTCAGGGGGGGAACTATGGCTACACCTTC. Translated: CARSIQGGNYGYTF.

This clonotype was picked up one time. The germline gene is not matched at one end of the junction; a read error may be the cause. The gene calls are TRBV10-3 and TRBJ1-4, with D maybe TRBD1 (6 bases). The germline gives CDR1 ENHRY, CDR2 SYGVKD. This CDR3 has 12 residues. DNA of the CDR3: TGTGCCATCAGTGAGCCTACAATTCCAGGGGTGTTT. This sequence encodes CAISEPTIPGVF.

This chain joins TRBV24-1 and TRBJ2-5; no reliable D call. V was cut by 3 bases and J by 2 bases, with 15 bases left in between. Per germline, CDR1 KGHDR and CDR2 SFDVKD. This CDR3 has 16 residues. The CDR3 DNA follows: TGTGCCACCAGTGATCCAATGGACCGAAGTCAAGAGACCCAGTACTTC. Translation: CATSDPMDRSQETQYF.

The CDR3 nucleotides read TGCAGTGCTAACCCGTTCGGCGGCTACACCTTC. It encodes CSANPFGGYTF. V and J are TRBV20-1 and TRBJ1-2; D unclear. In germline, CDR1 is DFQATT, CDR2 SNEGSKA (reference sequence). This CDR3 spans 11 amino acids. With 4 bases removed from V and 8 bases from J, the gap between germline ends came to 11 bases.

A note on this clonotype: Just one base apart from a much larger clone, this may be a read error. This CDR3 fails to terminate in the conserved phenylalanine or tryptophan, so it likely reflects a read error. The chain links TRBV6-1 to TRBJ2-1; TRBD1 is a possible D gene (6 bases). The CDR3 runs to 15 residues. Germline CDR1 MNHNS, CDR2 SASEGT. V lost 5 bases to trimming and J lost 6 bases, with 17 bases between them. This CDR3 reads CASSQGFRLTNEQFS. CDR3 in DNA: TGTGCCAGCAGTCAGGGGTTTAGGCTCACCAATGAGCAGTTCTCC.

This chain uses TRBV29-1 with TRBJ2-7; tentatively, D is TRBD2 (6 bases). The V gene lost 3 bases and the J gene lost 2 bases, with 14 bases spanning the gap. CDR3 length equals 14 residues. Per the germline V gene, CDR1 is SQVTM and CDR2 is ANQGSEA. The CDR3 region is CSVDGGGNPYEQYF. In nucleotides, the CDR3 is TGCAGCGTTGATGGTGGGGGGAATCCCTACGAGCAGTACTTC.

This clonotype appeared many times. J is TRBJ2-3 and V is TRBV10-3; no clear D gene. V dropped 4 bases and J dropped 3 bases, with 26 bases sitting between them. The CDR3 covers 19 residues. Germline lookup yields CDR1 ENHRY and CDR2 SYGVKD. In DNA form, the CDR3 reads TGTGCCATCAGTGGCCCTACTGACCGGTCGTCCCGCCTAACAGATACGCAGTATTTT. It encodes CAISGPTDRSSRLTDTQYF.

Worth noting for this clonotype: An end of the junction does not agree with germline; a read error may underlie this. This rearrangement joins TRBV2 to TRBJ2-3; TRBD1 matches 10 bases. The CDR3 is 15 amino acids. Germline loops: CDR1 SNHLY, CDR2 FYNNEI. The CDR3 nucleotides are TGTGCCAGCTTGGGGGACAGGGGTCGGGGAGATACGCAGTATTTC. It translates to CASLGDRGRGDTQYF.

The chain combines TRBV25-1 with TRBJ1-1; D remains unclear. This CDR3 is built from 14 residues. The germline V gene has CDR1 MGHDK and CDR2 SYGVNS. Trimming shortened V by 3 bases and J by 1 base, and 9 bases separated the two germline ends. The CDR3 here is CASSDTSSNTEAFF. CDR3 sequence (DNA): TGTGCCAGCAGTGATACCAGTTCGAACACTGAAGCTTTCTTT.

This clonotype was seen ten or more times. The CDR3 loop is CASSASLYNSPLHF. The CDR3 DNA reads TGTGCCAGCAGCGCTTCCCTGTATAATTCACCCCTCCACTTT. This sequence joins TRBV9 and TRBJ1-6; D remains unclear. Between the trimmed V and J ends, which lost 3 bases and 4 bases, there was a span of 8 bases. The germline gives CDR1 SGDLS, CDR2 YYNGEE. There are 14 residues in the CDR3.

There are many counts of this clonotype. The J gene is TRBJ2-2, the V gene TRBV11-2; D unclear. The CDR3 is made up of 15 amino acids. CDR1 SGHAT and CDR2 FQNNGV come from the germline V gene. With 2 bases removed from V and 1 base from J, the gap between germline ends came to 8 bases. This CDR3 reads CASSLFWQNTGELFF. CDR3 coding DNA: TGTGCCAGCAGCTTATTCTGGCAGAACACCGGGGAGCTGTTTTTT.

Ten or more counts support this clonotype. The chain uses TRBV19 and TRBJ1-5; D is perhaps TRBD1 (5 bases). Trimming left V 5 bases short and J 0 bases short, with 17 bases between. This CDR3 has 17 residues. Germline V CDR1 and CDR2: LNHDA, SQIVND (reference sequence). The CDR3 sequence is CASSPTGTDFSNQPQHF. CDR3 in DNA: TGTGCCAGTAGTCCCACCGGGACGGACTTTAGCAATCAGCCCCAGCATTTT.